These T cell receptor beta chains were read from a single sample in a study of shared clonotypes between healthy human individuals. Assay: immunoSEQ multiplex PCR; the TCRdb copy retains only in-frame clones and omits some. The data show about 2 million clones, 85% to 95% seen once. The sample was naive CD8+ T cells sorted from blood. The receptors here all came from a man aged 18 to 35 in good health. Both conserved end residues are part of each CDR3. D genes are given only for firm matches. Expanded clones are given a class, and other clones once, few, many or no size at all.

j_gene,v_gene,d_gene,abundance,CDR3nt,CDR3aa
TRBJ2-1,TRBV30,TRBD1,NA,TGTGCCTGGAGTAGTACAGGGGGCTTATACAATGAGCAGTTCTTC,CAWSSTGGLYNEQFF
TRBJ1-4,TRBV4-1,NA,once,TGCGCCAGCAGCCAAACAGGGTTGGGTGAAAAACTGTTTTTT,CASSQTGLGEKLFF
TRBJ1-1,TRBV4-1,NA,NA,TGCGCCAGCAGCCAAGGGGTTGGCACTGAAGCTTTCTTT,CASSQGVGTEAFF
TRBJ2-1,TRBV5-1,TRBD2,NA,TGCGCCAGCAGACTAGCGGGAGGGAATGAGCAGTTCTTC,CASRLAGGNEQFF
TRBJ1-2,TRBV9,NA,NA,TGTGCCAGCAGCGTAGCGGGGGGTTATGGCTACACCTTC,CASSVAGGYGYTF
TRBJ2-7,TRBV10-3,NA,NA,TGTGCCATCAGGGGGGGAGCGGGTGACGAGCAGTACTTC,CAIRGGAGDEQYF
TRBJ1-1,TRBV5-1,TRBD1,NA,TGCGCCAGCAGCTTTAAGGGAACAGGGGGCCAGGGGACTGAAGCTTTCTTT,CASSFKGTGGQGTEAFF
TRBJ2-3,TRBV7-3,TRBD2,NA,TGTGCCAGCAGCTACACGGGGGGGCCAGCAGATACGCAGTATTTT,CASSYTGGPADTQYF
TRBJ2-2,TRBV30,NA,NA,TGTGCCGGCCCTACAGGCACCGGGGAGCTGTTTTTT,CAGPTGTGELFF
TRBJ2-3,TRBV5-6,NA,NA,TGTGCCAGCAGCTTCACCGGTGGCATGGATACGCAGTATTTT,CASSFTGGMDTQYF
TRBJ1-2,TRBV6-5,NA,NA,TGTGCCAGCAGGGACGGAAACTTCTATGGCTACACCTTC,CASRDGNFYGYTF
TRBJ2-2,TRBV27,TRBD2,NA,TGTGCCAGCGGATGGGGGGGACTAGCGGGAGTAGGGAACACCGGGGAGCTGTTTTTT,CASGWGGLAGVGNTGELFF
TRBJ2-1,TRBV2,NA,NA,TGTGCCAGCACCCCTCAGGTGGGCCAGAGCTCCTACAATGAGCAGTTCTTC,CASTPQVGQSSYNEQFF
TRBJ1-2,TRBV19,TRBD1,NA,TGTTCCCACCAGGACAGGGGGCCTGGCTACACCTTC,CSHQDRGPGYTF
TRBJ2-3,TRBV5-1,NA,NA,TGCGCCAGCAGCTTGGACAGGGCCAACACAGATACGCAGTATTTT,CASSLDRANTDTQYF
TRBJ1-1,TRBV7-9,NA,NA,TGTGCCAGCAGCTTAGGGGAATTTATGAACACTGAAGCTTTCTTT,CASSLGEFMNTEAFF
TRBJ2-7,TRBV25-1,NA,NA,TGTGCCAGCAGTGAATGGAGGAGGAGCTCCTACGAGCAGTACTTC,CASSEWRRSSYEQYF
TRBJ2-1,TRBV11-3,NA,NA,TGTGCCAGCAGCGAAGGACTCCCCCATGAGCAGTTCTTC,CASSEGLPHEQFF
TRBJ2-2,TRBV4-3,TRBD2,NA,TGCGCCAGCAGCTACAGCGGGAGTAGCACCGGGGAGCTGTTTTTT,CASSYSGSSTGELFF
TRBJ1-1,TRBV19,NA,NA,TGTGCCAGTAGTATCGCGGAGGGCACTGAAGCTTTCTTT,CASSIAEGTEAFF
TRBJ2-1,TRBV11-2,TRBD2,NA,TGTGCCAGCGAGCGGGGTAGCTCCTACAATGAGCAGTTCTTC,CASERGSSYNEQFF
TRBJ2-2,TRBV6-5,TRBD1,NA,TGTGCCAGCAGGGAAAACAGGGGAATCACCGGGGAGCTGTTTTTT,CASRENRGITGELFF
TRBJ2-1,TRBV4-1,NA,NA,TGCGCCAGCAGCCAAGGCAGGACAGTCTACAATGAGCAGTTCTTC,CASSQGRTVYNEQFF
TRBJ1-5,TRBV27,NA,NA,TGTGCCAGCAGTTTATTGGCGGGGGGCAATCAGCCCCAGCATTTT,CASSLLAGGNQPQHF
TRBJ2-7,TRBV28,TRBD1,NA,TGTGCCAGCAGTCACGGACAGGGGTACGAGCAGTACTTC,CASSHGQGYEQYF
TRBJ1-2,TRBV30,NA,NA,TGTGCCTGGATACGGATCCCAGGGACGGGCGGCTACACCTTC,CAWIRIPGTGGYTF
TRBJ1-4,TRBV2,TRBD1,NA,TGTGCCAGCAGGGGTAGGACAGGGGAGGTTGAAAAACTGTTTTTT,CASRGRTGEVEKLFF